This T cell receptor (beta chain) was found in a study of cytomegalovirus exposure and HLA in healthy donors. The primer mix had 60 Vbeta and 13 Jbeta primers. Sequencing was performed with immunoSEQ multiplex PCR; in TCRdb, only in-frame clones are kept and a portion is missing. Of approximately 170,000 clones in the sample, around 78% were seen once. Although they were nominally healthy when sampled, donors likely had unrecorded immune exposures. This clone was picked up a small number of times. Its matching antigen is unknown. The study, taken as a whole, reports: Listed as cytomegalovirus-associated were 150 or so TCR beta chains. Later analysis identified 15,000 to 20,000 TCR beta sequences associated with HLA alleles, using a false discovery rate threshold of 0.05.

Sequencing was performed on PBMCs. The sequence came from a woman aged 25 to 39 in good health and CMV-seropositive.

CDR3 loop: CASSGGLAGAWGETQYF. The CDR3, as DNA: TGTGCCAGCAGTGGTGGACTAGCGGGAGCATGGGGGGAGACCCAGTACTTC. The rearrangement uses TRBV2 and TRBJ2-5; TRBD2 matches at 13 bases. Germline V gene sequence: CDR1 SNHLY, CDR2 FYNNEI. V dropped 4 bases and J dropped 5; count of bases not matched to a gene: 10. The CDR3 runs to 17 residues.